Listed below are T cell receptor beta chains from one sample, sequenced in a study of early T cells in non-severe SARS-CoV-2 infection. MiXCR was run by TCRdb on the 5' RACE reads, yielding one entry per CDR3 protein. The data hold around 32,000 distinct CDR3 sequences, with under 6% observed a single time. Sequenced sample: whole blood. The receptors originated from an adult who was a healthcare worker with PCR-confirmed SARS-CoV-2 infection or an uninfected control (not recorded which). CDR3s include the opening cysteine and the closing phenylalanine or tryptophan. Fields, in order: D gene, V gene, J gene, clone size, CDR3 protein, CDR3 DNA. A D gene is named only where the DNA matches it firmly. Size is stated for part of the rows, as once, few or many counts, or as a class when the clone is expanded.

.	TRBV4-3	TRBJ2-1	many	CASSPYEADFYNEQFF	TGCGCCAGCAGCCCATACGAGGCGGACTTCTACAATGAGCAGTTCTTC
.	TRBV24-1	TRBJ2-3	few	CAVQGLLSTDTQYF	TGTGCCGTCCAAGGACTACTGAGCACAGATACGCAGTATTTT
TRBD1	TRBV5-1	TRBJ2-1	many	CASSLAAKGAHYNEQFF	TGCGCCAGCAGCTTGGCCGCCAAGGGGGCTCACTACAATGAGCAGTTCTTC
.	TRBV6-2/TRBV6-3	TRBJ2-1	.	CASSYTGPPYNEQFF	TGTGCCAGCAGTTATACCGGTCCCCCGTACAATGAGCAGTTCTTC
TRBD1	TRBV10-3	TRBJ1-2	few	CASSGTANYGYTF	TGTGCCAGCTCCGGGACAGCTAACTATGGCTACACCTTC
.	TRBV20-1	TRBJ1-1	many	CSARPRNTEAFF	TGCAGTGCTAGACCGCGGAACACTGAAGCTTTCTTT
.	TRBV5-1	TRBJ2-1	many	CASSLGGLSYNEQFF	TGCGCCAGCAGCTTGGGGGGGTTATCCTACAATGAGCAGTTCTTC
.	TRBV20-1	TRBJ2-7	many	CSANAYEQYF	TGCAGTGCTAACGCCTACGAGCAGTACTTC
.	TRBV29-1	TRBJ2-1	few	CSVETGDFYNEQFF	TGCAGCGTTGAAACGGGGGACTTCTACAATGAGCAGTTCTTC
TRBD2	TRBV9	TRBJ2-3	many	CASSVGTSDTTDTQYF	TGTGCCAGCAGCGTCGGGACTAGCGACACCACAGATACGCAGTATTTT
TRBD2	TRBV5-1	TRBJ2-3	many	CASSLASLAGTDTQYF	TGCGCCAGCAGCTTGGCCTCGTTAGCGGGGACAGATACGCAGTATTTT
.	TRBV7-7	TRBJ1-5	few	CASSAHGGNQPQHF	TGTGCCAGCAGCGCACACGGTGGTAATCAGCCCCAGCATTTT
.	TRBV30	TRBJ2-7	many	CAWSVPRASYEQYF	TGTGCCTGGAGTGTCCCCAGGGCCTCCTACGAGCAGTACTTC
.	TRBV29-1	TRBJ2-7	.	CSVLTPSYEQYF	TGCAGCGTCCTGACGCCTTCCTACGAGCAGTACTTC
.	TRBV19	TRBJ2-1	.	CASRSYNEQFF	TGTGCCAGCCGTTCTTACAATGAGCAGTTCTTC
TRBD1	TRBV7-2	TRBJ2-7	few	CASSPDRGPYEQYF	TGTGCCAGCAGCCCGGACAGGGGGCCTTACGAGCAGTACTTC
.	TRBV4-2	TRBJ1-1	many	CASSQDSQGAEAFF	TGTGCCAGCAGCCAAGACAGTCAGGGCGCTGAAGCTTTCTTT
.	TRBV2	TRBJ2-2	many	CASSDSSYTGELFF	TGTGCCAGCAGTGACTCCAGCTACACCGGGGAGCTGTTTTTT
.	TRBV10-3	TRBJ1-1	many	CAISSTEINTEAFF	TGTGCCATCAGCTCCACAGAGATTAACACTGAAGCTTTCTTT
.	TRBV6-2/TRBV6-3	TRBJ1-2	many	CASSYGGGRYYGYTF	TGTGCCAGCAGTTACGGAGGAGGACGGTACTATGGCTACACCTTC
.	TRBV6-2/TRBV6-3	TRBJ2-2	many	CASRLSSEAGELFF	TGTGCCAGCAGATTATCAAGCGAAGCCGGGGAGCTGTTTTTT
TRBD1	TRBV4-3	TRBJ2-7	few	CASSQDLTGVRGWAYEQYF	TGCGCCAGCAGCCAAGATCTTACAGGGGTAAGAGGATGGGCCTACGAGCAGTACTTC
.	TRBV5-6	TRBJ1-4	few	CASSATTREKLFF	TGTGCCAGCAGCGCTACTACCAGGGAAAAACTGTTTTTT
.	TRBV5-1	TRBJ1-1	few	CASSLAGQIPTEAFF	TGCGCCAGCAGCTTGGCCGGACAGATACCCACTGAAGCTTTCTTT
TRBD1	TRBV7-2	TRBJ2-5	.	CASSLGGQGTETQYF	TGTGCCAGCAGCTTAGGGGGACAGGGGACAGAGACCCAGTACTTC
.	TRBV20-1	TRBJ1-3	many	CSAPRRHSGNTIYF	TGCAGTGCCCCTAGAAGACACTCTGGAAACACCATATATTTT
TRBD1	TRBV27	TRBJ1-5	.	CASSRASIQGANQPQHF	TGTGCCAGCAGCCGCGCCTCTATACAGGGGGCCAATCAGCCCCAGCATTTT
TRBD1	TRBV18	TRBJ1-1	many	CASSPGGQKRGAFF	TGTGCCAGCTCACCAGGGGGACAGAAAAGGGGAGCTTTCTTT
TRBD1	TRBV20-1	TRBJ2-7	many	CSASSHRGTLYEQYF	TGCAGTGCTTCCTCCCACAGGGGCACTCTCTACGAGCAGTACTTC
.	TRBV5-1	TRBJ1-2	many	CASSPSHLSHGTNYGYTF	TGCGCCAGCAGCCCATCACACCTTTCTCACGGAACTAACTATGGCTACACCTTC
.	TRBV12-3/TRBV12-4	TRBJ1-4	.	CASSNSESLEKLFF	TGTGCCAGCAGCAACTCTGAGTCTTTGGAAAAACTGTTTTTT
.	TRBV29-1	TRBJ2-5	many	CSVDGVWETQYF	TGCAGCGTCGACGGCGTATGGGAGACCCAGTACTTC
.	TRBV6-4	TRBJ2-7	many	CAVPPYEQYF	TGTGCCGTCCCTCCCTACGAGCAGTACTTC
.	TRBV28	TRBJ2-1	many	CASSNRYSSYNEQFF	TGTGCCAGCAGTAACAGATATAGCTCCTACAATGAGCAGTTCTTC
.	TRBV5-6	TRBJ1-2	many	CASSPRLGNGYTF	TGTGCCAGCAGCCCCCGTCTAGGAAATGGCTACACCTTC
.	TRBV4-3	TRBJ1-6	many	CASRPRGRSGRSPLHF	TGCGCCAGCAGACCCCGAGGGAGGTCCGGGAGATCACCCCTCCACTTT
TRBD2	TRBV6-2/TRBV6-3	TRBJ2-7	few	CASSNLGLADYEQYF	TGTGCCAGCAGTAATCTAGGACTAGCGGACTACGAGCAGTACTTC
.	TRBV30	TRBJ2-1	many	CAWSTGRYEQFF	TGTGCCTGGAGTACAGGGAGGTATGAGCAGTTCTTC
.	TRBV4-3	TRBJ1-6	many	CASSLAPGDSPLHF	TGCGCCAGCAGCCTCGCACCGGGGGATTCACCCCTCCACTTT
.	TRBV7-9	TRBJ1-2	many	CASALRIGTGRDRAGYTF	TGTGCCAGCGCGTTGCGAATCGGGACGGGCAGGGACCGCGCTGGCTACACCTTC
.	TRBV12-3/TRBV12-4	TRBJ1-2	many	CASRLQGYGYTF	TGTGCCAGCAGATTACAGGGCTATGGCTACACCTTC
TRBD2	TRBV5-4	TRBJ2-3	many	CASSSRPRLAGWSTQYF	TGTGCCAGCAGCTCAAGGCCGAGACTAGCGGGGTGGAGTACGCAGTATTTT
.	TRBV5-1	TRBJ1-5	many	CASSLVGGNQPQHF	TGCGCCAGCAGCTTGGTGGGTGGGAATCAGCCCCAGCATTTT
.	TRBV5-1	TRBJ1-6	many	CASSLAFSSPLHF	TGCGCCAGCAGCTTGGCCTTTTCTTCACCCCTCCACTTT
.	TRBV14	TRBJ2-6	many	CASSHKGSGANVLTF	TGTGCCAGCAGCCATAAGGGCTCTGGGGCCAACGTCCTGACTTTC
.	TRBV2	TRBJ2-7	many	CAGMEGGYEQYF	TGTGCCGGCATGGAGGGGGGATACGAGCAGTACTTC
TRBD2	TRBV7-2	TRBJ2-3	many	CASSFIAGGKDTQYF	TGTGCCAGCAGCTTTATAGCGGGGGGGAAAGATACGCAGTATTTT